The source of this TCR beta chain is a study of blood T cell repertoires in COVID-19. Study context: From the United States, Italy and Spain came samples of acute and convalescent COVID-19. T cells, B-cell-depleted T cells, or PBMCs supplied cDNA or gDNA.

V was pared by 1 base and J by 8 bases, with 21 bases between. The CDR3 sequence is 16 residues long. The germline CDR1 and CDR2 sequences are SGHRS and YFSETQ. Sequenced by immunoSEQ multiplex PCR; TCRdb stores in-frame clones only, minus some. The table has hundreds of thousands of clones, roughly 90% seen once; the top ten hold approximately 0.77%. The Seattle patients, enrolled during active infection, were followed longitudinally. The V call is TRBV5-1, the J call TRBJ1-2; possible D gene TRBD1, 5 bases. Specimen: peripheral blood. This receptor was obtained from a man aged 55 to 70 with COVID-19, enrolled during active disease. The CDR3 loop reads CASSLNPGQGPSGYTF. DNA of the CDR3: TGCGCCAGCAGCTTGAACCCCGGGCAGGGCCCATCGGGCTACACCTTC. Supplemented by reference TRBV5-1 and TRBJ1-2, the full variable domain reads KAGVTQTPRYLIKTRGQQVTLSCSPISGHRSVSWYQQTPGQGLQFLFEYFSETQRNKGNFPGRFSGRQFSNSRSEMNVSTLELGDSALYLCASSLNPGQGPSGYTFGSGTRLTVV.